The 28 T cell receptor beta chains presented below share a single source sample, sequenced in a study of cytomegalovirus exposure and HLA in healthy donors. Method: immunoSEQ multiplex PCR; TCRdb's copy keeps in-frame clones and lacks some. The sample includes some 120,000 clones, 70% to 90% of them seen just once. Specimen: PBMCs. These receptor sequences come from a woman between 18 and 29 years old in good health and CMV-seronegative.

The chain employs TRBV11-3 and TRBJ1-2, with D tentatively TRBD1 (5 bases). Germline V gene lookup returns CDR1 SGHNT and CDR2 YENEEA. This CDR3 spans 16 amino acids. Trimming stripped 5 bases from V and 3 bases from J, with 19 bases between. The CDR3 DNA reads as TGTGCCAGCAGCATAGGGGCCATGAGGGCTGACTATGGCTACACCTTC. It specifies CASSIGAMRADYGYTF.

The chain joins TRBV27 to TRBJ2-1, with 9 bases that match TRBD1. Germline V gene lookup returns CDR1 MNHEY and CDR2 SMNVEV (reference sequence). The CDR3 is 16 residues long. The V segment lost 5 bases and the J segment 4 bases; nucleotides outside the gene matches: 9. CDR3: CASSTYRGPGYNEQFF. CDR3 nucleotides: TGTGCCAGCAGTACCTACAGGGGGCCAGGATACAATGAGCAGTTCTTC.

The chain has TRBV28 and TRBJ2-1, with TRBD2 matching 7 bases. CDR1 MDHEN and CDR2 SYDVKM come from the germline V gene. The J segment lost 12 bases and the V segment lost 1 base, leaving 21 bases of the junction unmatched. The CDR3 is made up of 18 amino acids. CDR3 sequence: CASSLFSLVGGPSLVQFF. CDR3 DNA: TGTGCCAGCAGTTTATTTTCTCTTGTGGGAGGGCCTTCCCTAGTGCAGTTCTTC. The full variable domain, in which reference TRBV28 and TRBJ2-1 provide the parts outside the CDR3, is DVKVTQSSRYLVKRTGEKVFLECVQDMDHENMFWYRQDPGLGLRLIYFSYDVKMKEKGDIPEGYSVSREKKERFSLILESASTNQTSMYLCASSLFSLVGGPSLVQFFGPGTRLTVL.

The gene calls are TRBV4-1 and TRBJ2-5; D may be TRBD2 (5 bases). Trimming shortened V by 4 bases and J by 5 bases, and 11 bases separated the two germline ends. Germline values: CDR1 MGHRA, CDR2 YSYEKL. This CDR3 contains 13 residues. CDR3 region: CASSPASWETQYF. The CDR3 DNA reads as TGCGCCAGCAGCCCCGCTAGCTGGGAGACCCAGTACTTC.

This clone was detected only once. The chain is built from TRBV28 and TRBJ2-3; TRBD2 might be the D (6 bases). The V end was cut by 6 bases, the J end by 0 bases, with 10 bases between. The CDR3 has 14 amino acids. The V gene's germline CDR1 is MDHEN and CDR2 SYDVKM. Written as DNA, the CDR3 is TGTGCCAGCAGCCCGGGGGAGAGCACAGATACGCAGTATTTT. Translated: CASSPGESTDTQYF.

This clone was counted at least ten times. The genes are TRBV19 and TRBJ2-7; 11 bases map to TRBD2. The germline V gene encodes CDR1 LNHDA and CDR2 SQIVND (reference sequence). There are 13 residues in the CDR3. The ends lost 7 bases at V and 6 bases at J; junction bases unmatched: 5. CDR3 residues: CASTPLAGGEQYF. Written as DNA, the CDR3 is TGTGCCAGTACCCCTCTAGCGGGGGGCGAGCAGTACTTC.

This chain uses TRBV7-2 with TRBJ2-7; D is ambiguous. The CDR3 is made up of 14 amino acids. V was shortened by 0 bases and J by 5 bases, with 11 bases between the two germline ends. Germline V gene sequence: CDR1 SGHTA, CDR2 FQGNSA. CDR3 amino acids: CASSLAAFEDEQYF. The CDR3 coding sequence is TGTGCCAGCAGCTTAGCCGCGTTTGAGGACGAGCAGTACTTC. Together with reference TRBV7-2 and TRBJ2-7, the CDR3 gives the full variable domain: GAGVSQSPSNKVTEKGKDVELRCDPISGHTALYWYRQSLGQGLEFLIYFQGNSAPDKSGLPSDRFSAERTGGSVSTLTIQRTQQEDSAVYLCASSLAAFEDEQYFGPGTRLTVT.

The rearrangement joins TRBV6-1 to TRBJ2-3; 8 bases are a match to TRBD2. CDR3 length: 16 amino acids. Germline assignment: CDR1 MNHNS and CDR2 SASEGT. V lost 3 bases and J lost 2; bases outside the gene matches: 7. In DNA form, the CDR3 reads TGTGCCAGCAGTGATTGGACGGGGGGGAACACAGATACGCAGTATTTT. This gives the protein CASSDWTGGNTDTQYF.

This chain uses TRBV5-6 with TRBJ1-2; D is ambiguous. With 0 bases removed from V and 5 bases from J, the gap between germline ends came to 14 bases. Germline values: CDR1 SGHDT, CDR2 YYEEEE. CDR3 size: 15 residues. The CDR3 loop reads CASSLGQRRLYGYTF. In DNA, the CDR3 is TGTGCCAGCAGCTTGGGGCAACGAAGACTTTATGGCTACACCTTC.

This clone was recorded once. The chain has TRBV10-3 and TRBJ2-7; possibly TRBD1 for D (5 bases). The CDR3 contains 13 residues. The V end lost 3 bases, the J end lost 5 bases, and 11 bases lay between the germline ends. Germline CDR1 ENHRY, CDR2 SYGVKD. CDR3 in amino acids: CAISEEGVHEQYF. The CDR3 DNA follows: TGTGCCATCAGTGAAGAAGGGGTCCACGAGCAGTACTTC.

The chain combines TRBV5-1 with TRBJ2-7, with unresolved D. Germline V gene sequence: CDR1 SGHRS, CDR2 YFSETQ. Between the trimmed V and J ends, which lost 1 base and 3 bases, there was a span of 14 bases. This CDR3 contains 15 residues. CDR3 bases: TGCGCCAGCAGCTTGACTCCGACACAATTCTACGAGCAGTACTTC. This encodes CASSLTPTQFYEQYF.

V is TRBV5-6 and J is TRBJ1-2, with 7 bases matching TRBD1. V gave up 3 bases and J gave up 6 bases; unmatched junction bases: 8. The CDR3 totals 14 residues. CDR1 is SGHDT and CDR2 is YYEEEE in the germline V gene. CDR3 residues: CASSSSTGWNGYTF. CDR3 nucleotide sequence: TGTGCCAGCAGCTCATCGACAGGGTGGAATGGCTACACCTTC.

This clone was picked up one time. CDR3: CASRAGGTDTQYF. The CDR3, as DNA: TGTGCCAGCAGGGCGGGGGGCACAGATACGCAGTATTTT. J is TRBJ2-3 and V is TRBV7-9; 7 positions match TRBD2. Germline V CDR1 and CDR2: SEHNR, FQNEAQ (reference sequence). This CDR3 is built from 13 residues. Trimming removed 6 bases from V and 1 base from J; junction bases left unmatched: 1. Looking up the rest from reference TRBV7-9 and TRBJ2-3 gives the full variable domain: DTGVSQNPRHKITKRGQNVTFRCDPISEHNRLYWYRQTLGQGPEFLTYFQNEAQLEKSRLLSDRFSAERPKGSFSTLEIQRTEQGDSAMYLCASRAGGTDTQYFGPGTRLTVL.

The rearrangement uses TRBV27 and TRBJ2-1; TRBD2 agrees at 13 bases. The CDR3 totals 17 residues. Looked up from germline, CDR1 is MNHEY and CDR2 is SMNVEV (reference sequence). The trim removed 7 bases at V and 1 base at J, leaving 7 bases unmatched. CDR3 sequence: CASTLRGLAGSYNEQFF. CDR3 nucleotides: TGTGCCAGCACCCTACGGGGACTAGCGGGGTCCTACAATGAGCAGTTCTTC.

J is TRBJ1-1 and V is TRBV4-2, with D tentatively TRBD1 (6 bases). The length of the CDR3 is 16 residues. V lost 1 base, J lost 4 bases, and 16 bases lay in between. Germline CDR1 LGHNA, CDR2 YNFKEQ. The CDR3 region has the DNA TGTGCCAGCAGCCAAGGTTCGTCGGGGGGGCCCACTGAAGCTTTCTTT. Residues: CASSQGSSGGPTEAFF.

J is TRBJ2-7 and V is TRBV6-6; D not certain. This CDR3 has 14 residues. Trimming removed 4 bases at V and 3 bases at J, with 13 bases between. Germline V gene sequence: CDR1 MNHNY, CDR2 SVGAGI (reference sequence). This CDR3 is CASSSPDILYEQYF. DNA for the CDR3: TGTGCCAGCAGTTCTCCCGACATCCTCTACGAGCAGTACTTC.

The chain has TRBV7-2 and TRBJ2-3; weak D call: TRBD2 (5 bases). Germline-derived CDR1 and CDR2 are SGHTA and FQGNSA. This CDR3 has 14 amino acids. V gave up 3 bases and J gave up 3 bases, with 10 bases separating them. CDR3 bases: TGTGCCAGCAGCTTTGAACGCGGGACAGATACGCAGTATTTT. Its protein is CASSFERGTDTQYF.

This chain links TRBV27 with TRBJ2-5; D is uncertain. This CDR3 has 14 residues. Germline V CDR1 and CDR2: MNHEY, SMNVEV (reference sequence). V shed 3 bases and J shed 5 bases, with 13 bases lying between them. The CDR3 sequence: CASSFLAVMETQYF. The CDR3 DNA follows: TGTGCCAGCAGTTTTCTCGCGGTGATGGAGACCCAGTACTTC.

This chain links TRBV5-1 with TRBJ1-1, with D perhaps matching TRBD1 (5 bases). The V end lost 4 bases, the J end lost 8 bases, and 21 bases lay between the germline ends. This CDR3 is 15 amino acids long. CDR1 SGHRS and CDR2 YFSETQ come from the germline V gene. The CDR3 region is CASSPGRGPAAEAFF. The CDR3 coding sequence is TGCGCCAGCAGCCCAGGGAGGGGTCCCGCGGCCGAAGCTTTCTTT.

The chain uses TRBV14 and TRBJ2-2; TRBD2 matches at 14 bases. Looked up from germline, CDR1 is SGHDN and CDR2 is FVKESK. Trimming removed 4 bases from V and 3 bases from J; junction bases left unmatched: 4. The length of the CDR3 is 17 residues. The CDR3 here is CASSLPGLAGDTGELFF. The CDR3 nucleotides are TGTGCCAGCAGCCTACCGGGACTAGCGGGAGACACCGGGGAGCTGTTTTTT.

The V gene is TRBV7-9, the J gene TRBJ2-7, with 8 bases aligning to TRBD1. The CDR3 has 15 residues. J gave up 1 base and V 5 bases, and 7 bases lay outside the gene matches. Germline V CDR1 and CDR2: SEHNR, FQNEAQ (reference sequence). The CDR3, as DNA: TGTGCCAGCAGCCCCCGACAGGGGATATCCTACGAGCAGTACTTC. It specifies CASSPRQGISYEQYF.

This chain links TRBV9 with TRBJ2-3, with 8 bases identical to TRBD1. The CDR3 is 16 amino acids. V lost 4 bases to trimming and J lost 5 bases; unmatched junction nucleotides: 12. In germline, CDR1 is SGDLS, CDR2 YYNGEE. CDR3: CASSPQPQGARDTQYF. The CDR3 DNA is TGTGCCAGCAGCCCCCAACCTCAGGGGGCGAGAGATACGCAGTATTTT.

The CDR3 loop reads CASSPTSGRVSYEQYF. The CDR3 DNA sequence: TGTGCCAGCAGCCCCACCTCGGGTCGCGTTTCCTACGAGCAGTACTTC. The chain is built from TRBV7-9 and TRBJ2-7; no clear D. This CDR3 spans 16 amino acids. Trimming shortened V by 5 bases and J by 1 base, and 18 bases separated the two germline ends. Per the germline V gene, CDR1 is SEHNR and CDR2 is FQNEAQ (reference sequence).

This rearrangement joins TRBV11-2 to TRBJ2-7, with a tentative D call TRBD1 (6 bases). Looked up from germline, CDR1 is SGHAT and CDR2 is FQNNGV. The CDR3 spans 13 residues. The V gene lost 5 bases and the J gene lost 3 bases, with 11 bases spanning the gap. CDR3 loop: CASSLGRGYEQYF. As DNA, the CDR3 is TGTGCCAGCAGCCTGGGCAGGGGCTACGAGCAGTACTTC. Full variable domain (missing parts from reference TRBV11-2 and TRBJ2-7): EAGVAQSPRYKIIEKRQSVAFWCNPISGHATLYWYQQILGQGPKLLIQFQNNGVVDDSQLPKDRFSAERLKGVDSTLKIQPAKLEDSAVYLCASSLGRGYEQYFGPGTRLTVT.

Remarks on this clone: Relative to the germline gene, one junction end is altered; a read error may explain this. This chain uses TRBV7-7 with TRBJ2-5, with 7 bases fitting TRBD2. Germline V gene sequence: CDR1 SSHAT, CDR2 FNYEAQ (reference sequence). This CDR3 has 17 amino acids. DNA for the CDR3: TGTGCTAGCAGCCCTGGGTCCCGGGCGGGGGTCCAAGAGACCCAGTACTTC. Translating gives CASSPGSRAGVQETQYF.

This CDR3 reads CAWKGDRTGTEAFF. CDR3 nucleotides: TGTGCCTGGAAAGGGGACAGAACAGGAACTGAAGCTTTCTTT. This chain connects TRBV30 to TRBJ1-1, with TRBD1 matching over 7 bases. The CDR3 loop spans 14 amino acids. J gave up 5 bases and V 4 bases, and 10 bases lay outside the gene matches. Germline V gene lookup returns CDR1 GTSNPN and CDR2 SVGIG (reference sequence). The whole variable domain, remainder taken from reference TRBV30 and TRBJ1-1, is SQTIHQWPATLVQPVGSPLSLECTVEGTSNPNLYWYRQAAGRGLQLLFYSVGIGQISSEVPQNLSASRPQDRQFILSSKKLLLSDSGFYLCAWKGDRTGTEAFFGQGTRLTVV.

Of note for this clone: A read error may produce the germline difference seen at one junction end. The V and J genes are TRBV11-2 and TRBJ2-5; 12 nucleotides align to TRBD2. Per germline, CDR1 SGHAT and CDR2 FQNNGV. CDR3 length: 19 residues. CDR3 loop: CASSLDGELAGGREEAQYF. The CDR3 DNA reads as TGTGCCAGCAGCTTAGACGGGGAACTAGCGGGGGGACGGGAAGAGGCCCAGTACTTC.

V gene TRBV9 combines with J gene TRBJ2-7; TRBD2 might be the D (5 bases). Germline V gene data show CDR1 as SGDLS and CDR2 as YYNGEE. The CDR3 is 16 residues long. V lost 0 bases to trimming and J lost 0 bases, with 13 bases between them. DNA for the CDR3: TGTGCCAGCAGCGTAGCGGGCGGGCGCGGCTCCTACGAGCAGTACTTC. Translating it yields CASSVAGGRGSYEQYF.